This T cell receptor (beta chain) is drawn from a study of T cell changes during pregnancy in multiple sclerosis (dated by TCRdb to the late 2010s). Context from the whole study: The study examined how the T cell repertoire changed over the course of pregnancy in women with multiple sclerosis.

The library relied on the immunoSEQ multiplex PCR assay. In TCRdb, the immuneACCESS table is reduced to in-frame sequences with V and J assigned. These tables do not hold every clone; where another copy was compared, an unresolved V gene accounts for under half, and the others remain unexplained. Within this sample are under 70,000 clones, with 91% of them counted one time only. The ten largest make up about 2.2% of the sample. Points on this clone: Its binding antigen is unknown. Base quality data are lacking; no much larger clone is found one base away.

Via the germline V gene, CDR1 is SGHDT and CDR2 YYEEEE. From its cysteine to its phenylalanine, the CDR3 spans 15 amino acids. The read is trimmed to its CDR3 DNA, 45 bases read in frame from base 1. V loses 2 bases, J loses 3 bases, and the germline ends lie 14 bases apart. The sequencing used peripheral blood, collected in the third trimester of pregnancy. The receptor's source is a female donor in good health, enrolled as a control in a pregnancy study. This sequence uses TRBV5-6 and TRBJ1-1, and the D gene may be TRBD1, 6 bases matching. In nucleotide form, the sequence is TGTGCCAGCAGCTTTACAGGGAGGGTGGACACTGAAGCTTTCTTT. The translation is CASSFTGRVDTEAFF.